Listed here are 28 T cell receptor beta chains from one sample, sequenced in a study of blood T cell repertoires in COVID-19. This table comes from immunoSEQ multiplex PCR, and its TCRdb copy is limited to in-frame clones, with some not included. This table holds approximately 150,000 clones, roughly 78% found once. Material for sequencing was peripheral blood. Source of these receptors: a human donor with acute or convalescent COVID-19. The donor label of this sample is uncertain.

This chain joins TRBV2 and TRBJ1-5; unclear D gene. The CDR3 sequence is 12 residues long. The V end lost 10 bases, the J end lost 8 bases, and 15 bases lay between the germline ends. Germline assignment: CDR1 SNHLY and CDR2 FYNNEI. This CDR3 is CATTYGAEPQHF. The DNA of the CDR3 is TGTGCCACCACCTACGGCGCGGAGCCCCAGCATTTT.

The chain combines TRBV30 with TRBJ1-1; maybe TRBD1 (6 bases). The V gene's germline CDR1 is GTSNPN and CDR2 SVGIG (reference sequence). Deletions cut 0 bases from V and 11 bases from J, with 16 bases between. The CDR3 contains 13 residues. CDR3 in DNA: TGTGCCTGGAGTGTCCACAGGGCAGTCGTGGCTTTCTTT. Protein product: CAWSVHRAVVAFF.

This rearrangement joins TRBV13 to TRBJ2-7, with 8 bases fitting TRBD1. The junction had 5 bases not matched to a gene; V was cut back by 3 bases and J by 1 base. There are 15 residues in the CDR3. Germline V gene lookup returns CDR1 PRHDT and CDR2 FYEKMQ (reference sequence). In DNA, the CDR3 is TGTGCCAGCAGCTTTGGACAGGGCGGGTCCTACGAGCAGTACTTC. Translating gives CASSFGQGGSYEQYF. Complete variable domain (other parts from reference TRBV13 and TRBJ2-7): AAGVIQSPRHLIKEKRETATLKCYPIPRHDTVYWYQQGPGQDPQFLISFYEKMQSDKGSIPDRFSAQQFSDYHSELNMSSLELGDSALYFCASSFGQGGSYEQYFGPGTRLTVT.

V and J are TRBV29-1 and TRBJ2-2, with 8 positions matching TRBD1. V gave up 4 bases and J gave up 5 bases; unmatched junction bases: 12. The CDR3 extends over 16 amino acids. Per the germline V gene, CDR1 is SQVTM and CDR2 is ANQGSEA. The CDR3 nucleotides are TGCAGCGTTGTGCCAGGACAGGGTCGTCTAACCGGGGAGCTGTTTTTT. It encodes CSVVPGQGRLTGELFF.

The chain combines TRBV29-1 with TRBJ1-2, with 7 nucleotides matching TRBD1. Germline CDR1 reads SQVTM; CDR2 reads ANQGSEA. This CDR3 comprises 13 residues. With 2 bases clipped from V and 5 bases from J, the junction kept 5 bases outside the gene matches. The CDR3 sequence is CSVERQGVYGYTF. In nucleotides, the CDR3 is TGCAGCGTTGAAAGGCAGGGGGTTTATGGCTACACCTTC.

In its sample, this clone was seen a few times. V gene TRBV30 combines with J gene TRBJ1-1; D perhaps matches TRBD1 (6 bases). The CDR3 totals 13 residues. In germline, CDR1 is GTSNPN, CDR2 SVGIG (reference sequence). V lost 3 bases, J lost 3 bases, and 11 bases lay in between. Here the CDR3 reads CAWSGQSYTEAFF. The CDR3 DNA reads as TGTGCCTGGAGCGGACAGAGTTACACTGAAGCTTTCTTT.

The chain has TRBV6-6 and TRBJ1-3; D unresolved. Germline V gives CDR1 MNHNY, CDR2 SVGAGI (reference sequence). The CDR3 sequence is 13 residues long. The V gene lost 6 bases and the J gene lost 4 bases, with 10 bases spanning the gap. The CDR3 region is CASRLGQGNTIYF. The CDR3 DNA sequence: TGTGCCAGCAGGCTGGGCCAAGGAAACACCATATATTTT.

This clone has more than one count but fewer than ten. This chain connects TRBV6-5 to TRBJ1-6; no clear D gene. Germline CDR1 MNHEY, CDR2 SVGAGI. Trimming removed 7 bases at V and 6 bases at J, with 10 bases between. The CDR3 length is 13 residues. The CDR3 DNA reads as TGTGCCAGCACGCACAGTCTTAATTCACCCCTCCACTTT. It codes for CASTHSLNSPLHF.

CDR3 DNA: TGTGCCTGGAGTTCCACTGGCAATCAGCCCCAGCATTTT. It is translated as CAWSSTGNQPQHF. V is TRBV30 and J is TRBJ1-5; D is ambiguous. Germline CDR1 and CDR2: GTSNPN and SVGIG (reference sequence). The V end was cut by 2 bases, the J end by 2 bases, with 7 bases between. The CDR3 runs to 13 residues. Complete variable domain (other parts from reference TRBV30 and TRBJ1-5): SQTIHQWPATLVQPVGSPLSLECTVEGTSNPNLYWYRQAAGRGLQLLFYSVGIGQISSEVPQNLSASRPQDRQFILSSKKLLLSDSGFYLCAWSSTGNQPQHFGDGTRLSIL.

The chain joins TRBV30 to TRBJ1-6, with 12 positions matching TRBD1. Losses at the gene ends were 4 bases for V and 0 bases for J; bases not matched to a gene: 7. The CDR3 is 18 amino acids. Germline V gives CDR1 GTSNPN, CDR2 SVGIG (reference sequence). The CDR3 DNA reads TGTGCCTGGACAAGGGACAGGGGGCTCCCCTCCTATAATTCACCCCTCCACTTT. This translates into CAWTRDRGLPSYNSPLHF.

The V and J genes are TRBV30 and TRBJ2-7, with 10 bases that match TRBD1. Germline V gives CDR1 GTSNPN, CDR2 SVGIG (reference sequence). CDR3 length equals 16 residues. Germline trimming cut 2 bases from V and 5 bases from J; bases unmatched to any gene: 12. This chain's CDR3 is CAWSQIRGQGIHEQYF. The CDR3 DNA reads TGTGCCTGGAGTCAGATTCGGGGACAGGGGATACACGAGCAGTACTTC.

The chain links TRBV7-9 to TRBJ1-2; D possibly corresponds to TRBD1 (5 bases). Trimming removed 6 bases at V and 9 bases at J, with 17 bases between. Germline lookup yields CDR1 SEHNR and CDR2 FQNEAQ (reference sequence). CDR3 size: 13 residues. CDR3 nucleotides: TGTGCCAGCAGGCAAGGGGCTTCGTATAGCTACACCTTC. Its protein is CASRQGASYSYTF.

The sample holds a few counts of this clone. This chain uses TRBV4-1 with TRBJ2-7; 8 bases fit TRBD2. From germline, CDR1 is MGHRA and CDR2 YSYEKL. CDR3 size: 15 residues. V was pared by 4 bases and J by 8 bases, with 13 bases of the junction left unmatched. Here the CDR3 DNA reads TGCGCCAGCAGCCTGTCCGGGGGGGACACCGCCCAGCAGTACTTC. Translation gives CASSLSGGDTAQQYF.

The genes are TRBV21-1 and TRBJ2-7; the D segment call TRBD2 is taken from the table without a DNA check. TRBV21-1 is reported as a pseudogene. This CDR3 comprises 24 residues. The CDR3 region is CASSNSSISRLDIEAAGGPYEQYF. Here the CDR3 DNA reads TGTGCCAGCAGCAATAGCTCCATATCGCGGTTGGACATCGAAGCGGCGGGGGGGCCCTACGAGCAGTACTTC.

The V and J genes are TRBV30 and TRBJ1-4; 8 positions match TRBD1. Per the germline V gene, CDR1 is GTSNPN and CDR2 is SVGIG (reference sequence). This CDR3 contains 16 residues. J gave up 1 base and V 2 bases, and 6 bases lay outside the gene matches. The DNA for the CDR3 is TGTGCCTGGAGTCACGACAGGGGTGTAACTAATGAAAAACTGTTTTTT. It encodes CAWSHDRGVTNEKLFF.

The chain links TRBV3-1 (or the pseudogene TRBV3-2) to TRBJ2-1; D is perhaps TRBD1 (5 bases). Germline CDR1 reads LGHDT; CDR2 reads YNNKEL (reference sequence). V dropped 3 bases and J dropped 2 bases, with 5 bases sitting between them. The CDR3 has 13 residues. The CDR3 DNA follows: TGTGCCAGCAGCCACAGGGCCTACAATGAGCAGTTCTTC. Translation gives CASSHRAYNEQFF.

The rearrangement uses TRBV18 and TRBJ1-1; D is perhaps TRBD1 (6 bases). The germline gives CDR1 KGHSH, CDR2 LQKENI. This CDR3 has 12 residues. With 6 bases removed from V and 8 bases from J, the gap between germline ends came to 13 bases. For the CDR3, the DNA is TGTGCCAGCTCGCAAACAGGGCGGGAAGCTTTCTTT. Translation: CASSQTGREAFF.

CDR3 residues: CASSQGVYEQYF. CDR3 DNA: TGTGCCAGCAGCCAAGGAGTCTACGAGCAGTACTTC. The V and J genes are TRBV14 and TRBJ2-7; D gene unclear. Germline CDR1 reads SGHDN; CDR2 reads FVKESK. V lost 1 base to trimming and J lost 3 bases, with 4 bases between them. The CDR3 sequence is 12 residues long.

This chain uses TRBV28 with TRBJ1-3, with D hard to call. V gave up 2 bases and J gave up 3 bases, with 5 bases separating them. This CDR3 has 13 amino acids. Germline V gene sequence: CDR1 MDHEN, CDR2 SYDVKM. The CDR3 is CASSLIGGNTIYF. The CDR3 DNA follows: TGTGCCAGCAGTTTAATCGGTGGAAACACCATATATTTT.

The J gene is TRBJ1-2, the V gene TRBV7-9; no clear D gene. Germline V gives CDR1 SEHNR, CDR2 FQNEAQ (reference sequence). V gave up 5 bases and J gave up 4 bases, with 23 bases separating them. CDR3 length equals 17 residues. CDR3 region: CASSQSQWTILFYGYTF. CDR3 bases: TGTGCCAGCAGCCAGAGCCAATGGACTATCCTGTTCTATGGCTACACCTTC.

This clone was seen only once. CDR3 amino acids: CSAAISGGLETQYF. In nucleotides, the CDR3 is TGCAGCGCGGCAATTAGCGGGGGATTGGAGACCCAGTACTTC. The chain employs TRBV29-1 and TRBJ2-5; 9 bases map to TRBD2. V was pared by 7 bases and J by 5 bases, with 11 bases of the junction left unmatched. This CDR3 has 14 amino acids. Per germline, CDR1 SQVTM and CDR2 ANQGSEA.

The chain couples TRBV2 to TRBJ2-1; D perhaps matches TRBD1 (6 bases). Trimming stripped 5 bases from V and 1 base from J, with 18 bases between. The CDR3 extends over 17 amino acids. CDR1 SNHLY and CDR2 FYNNEI come from the germline V gene. CDR3 loop: CASSRQGRRTSYNEQFF. CDR3 coding DNA: TGTGCCAGCAGTCGGCAGGGGCGTCGCACTTCCTACAATGAGCAGTTCTTC.

This chain connects TRBV2 to TRBJ1-2; D unresolved. The CDR3 loop spans 14 amino acids. Trimming pared 6 bases from V and 7 bases from J, leaving 18 bases between. Looked up from germline, CDR1 is SNHLY and CDR2 is FYNNEI. The CDR3 is CASRVLEGLAGYTF. In nucleotides, the CDR3 is TGTGCCAGCAGGGTTCTGGAGGGCTTGGCTGGCTACACCTTC.

V gene TRBV5-1 combines with J gene TRBJ2-7; 9 bases line up with TRBD1. Germline trimming cut 3 bases from V and 5 bases from J; bases unmatched to any gene: 12. The CDR3 is 16 amino acids. Germline V lookup: CDR1 SGHRS, CDR2 YFSETQ. CDR3 amino acids: CASSYGGTGRPHEQYF. The CDR3 DNA follows: TGCGCCAGCAGCTACGGGGGGACAGGGAGGCCCCACGAGCAGTACTTC.

In nucleotides, the CDR3 is TGTGCCAGCAGCCCAGGCTTGCGTTCCAATCAGCCCCAGCATTTT. Protein sequence: CASSPGLRSNQPQHF. This chain links TRBV7-2 with TRBJ1-5; D remains ambiguous. Per germline, CDR1 SGHTA and CDR2 FQGNSA. Deletions cut 5 bases from V and 3 bases from J, with 14 bases between. The CDR3 extends over 15 amino acids.

J is TRBJ2-1 and V is TRBV18; 11 positions agree with TRBD1. Germline assignment: CDR1 KGHSH and CDR2 LQKENI. There are 14 residues in the CDR3. V shed 3 bases and J 7 bases; nucleotides not matched to a gene: 2. In nucleotides, the CDR3 is TGTGCCAGCTCACCGGGACAGGGGGGGAATGAGCAGTTCTTC. Protein sequence: CASSPGQGGNEQFF. The variable domain in full, completed from reference TRBV18 and TRBJ2-1, reads NAGVMQNPRHLVRRRGQEARLRCSPMKGHSHVYWYRQLPEEGLKFMVYLQKENIIDESGMPKERFSAEFPKEGPSILRIQQVVRGDSAAYFCASSPGQGGNEQFFGPGTRLTVL.

V gene TRBV15 combines with J gene TRBJ1-2; D not resolved. CDR1 LNHNV and CDR2 YYDKDF come from the germline V gene (reference sequence). V was cut by 1 base and J by 7 bases, with 16 bases left in between. This CDR3 is 15 amino acids long. The CDR3 loop reads CATSRVRNRVGGYTF. The CDR3 DNA is TGTGCCACCAGCAGAGTTCGTAATCGGGTCGGTGGCTACACCTTC. Supplemented by reference TRBV15 and TRBJ1-2, the full variable domain reads DAMVIQNPRYQVTQFGKPVTLSCSQTLNHNVMYWYQQKSSQAPKLLFHYYDKDFNNEADTPDNFQSRRPNTSFCFLDIRSPGLGDTAMYLCATSRVRNRVGGYTFGSGTRLTVV.

The chain joins TRBV5-1 to TRBJ2-1, with 8 bases identical to TRBD2. Germline V gives CDR1 SGHRS, CDR2 YFSETQ. The CDR3 contains 16 residues. The V segment lost 0 bases and the J segment 0 bases; nucleotides outside the gene matches: 2. DNA of the CDR3: TGCGCCAGCAGCTTGGGCGGGGGGAACTCCTACAATGAGCAGTTCTTC. The encoded protein is CASSLGGGNSYNEQFF.